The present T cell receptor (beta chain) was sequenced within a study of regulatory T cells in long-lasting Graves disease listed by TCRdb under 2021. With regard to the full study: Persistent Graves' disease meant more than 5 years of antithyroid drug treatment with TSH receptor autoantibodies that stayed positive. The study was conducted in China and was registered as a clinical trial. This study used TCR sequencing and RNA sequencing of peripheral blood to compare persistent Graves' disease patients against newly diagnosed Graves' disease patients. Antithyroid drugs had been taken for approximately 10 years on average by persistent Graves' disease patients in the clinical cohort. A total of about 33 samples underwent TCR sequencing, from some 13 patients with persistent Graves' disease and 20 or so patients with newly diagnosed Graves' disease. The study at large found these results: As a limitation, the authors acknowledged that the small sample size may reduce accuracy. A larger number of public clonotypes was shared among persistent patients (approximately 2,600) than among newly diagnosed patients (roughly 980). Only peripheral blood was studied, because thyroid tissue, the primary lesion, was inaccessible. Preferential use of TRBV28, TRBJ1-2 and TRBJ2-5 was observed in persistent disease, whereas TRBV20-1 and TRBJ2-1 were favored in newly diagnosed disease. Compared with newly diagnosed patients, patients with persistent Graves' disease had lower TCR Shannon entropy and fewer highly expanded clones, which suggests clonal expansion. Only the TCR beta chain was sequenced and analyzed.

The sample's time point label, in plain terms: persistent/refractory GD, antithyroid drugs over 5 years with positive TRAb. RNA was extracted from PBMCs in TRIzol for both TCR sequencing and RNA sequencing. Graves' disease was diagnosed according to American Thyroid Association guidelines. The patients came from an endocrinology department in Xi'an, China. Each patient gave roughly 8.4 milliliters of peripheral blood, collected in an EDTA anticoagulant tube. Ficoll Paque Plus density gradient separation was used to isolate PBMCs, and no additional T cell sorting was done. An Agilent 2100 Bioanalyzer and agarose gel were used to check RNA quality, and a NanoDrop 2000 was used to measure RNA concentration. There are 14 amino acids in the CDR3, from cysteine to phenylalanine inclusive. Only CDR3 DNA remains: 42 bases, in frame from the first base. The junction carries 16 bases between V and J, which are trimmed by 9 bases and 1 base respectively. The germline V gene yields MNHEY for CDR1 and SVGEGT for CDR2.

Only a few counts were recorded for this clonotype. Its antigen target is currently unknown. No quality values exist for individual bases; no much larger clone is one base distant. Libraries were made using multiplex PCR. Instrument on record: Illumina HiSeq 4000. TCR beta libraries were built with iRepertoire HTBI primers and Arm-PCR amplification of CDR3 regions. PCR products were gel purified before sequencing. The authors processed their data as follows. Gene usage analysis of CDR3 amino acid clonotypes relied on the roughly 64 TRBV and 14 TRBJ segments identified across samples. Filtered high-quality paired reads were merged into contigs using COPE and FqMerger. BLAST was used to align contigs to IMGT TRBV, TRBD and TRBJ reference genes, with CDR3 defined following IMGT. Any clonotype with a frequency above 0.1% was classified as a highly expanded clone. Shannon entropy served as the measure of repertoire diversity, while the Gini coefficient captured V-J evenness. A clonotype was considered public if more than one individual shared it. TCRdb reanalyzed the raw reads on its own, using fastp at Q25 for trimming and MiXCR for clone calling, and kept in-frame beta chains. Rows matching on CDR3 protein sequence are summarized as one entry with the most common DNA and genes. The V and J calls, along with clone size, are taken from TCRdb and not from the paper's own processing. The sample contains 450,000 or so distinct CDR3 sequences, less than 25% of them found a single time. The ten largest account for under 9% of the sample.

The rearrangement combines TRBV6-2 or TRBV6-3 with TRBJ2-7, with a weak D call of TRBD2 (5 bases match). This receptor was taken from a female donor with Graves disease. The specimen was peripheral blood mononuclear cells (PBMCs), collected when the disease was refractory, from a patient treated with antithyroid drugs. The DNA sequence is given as TGTGCCAGTAGTCCCCGACGGGGATCCTACGAGCAGTACTTC. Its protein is CASSPRRGSYEQYF.